This TCR beta chain stems from a study of blood T cell repertoires in COVID-19. Study overall: Collection of acute and convalescent COVID-19 samples took place in the United States, Italy and Spain.

Authors' methods: Nucleated cell number was recorded as an estimate derived from reference gene primer amplification. The assay was immunoSEQ multiplex PCR, and TCRdb's table has in-frame clones only and misses some. From that table come the V and J calls and clone size; the DNA was used to work out D and trimming. The table has around 140,000 clones, 65% to 90% seen once; the top ten hold 9.5% to 13%. The germline CDR1 and CDR2 sequences are LGHDT and YNNKEL (reference sequence). Trimming cost V 4 bases and J 7 bases; bases outside gene matches: 12. The CDR3 contains 15 residues. V and J are TRBV3-1 (or the pseudogene TRBV3-2) and TRBJ1-2; 7 bases fit TRBD1. The clonotype comes from a man in his 60s with active or convalescent COVID-19. Material: peripheral blood. The CDR3 coding sequence is TGTGCCAGCAGCCGAAGACAGGGTAGAATGGGTGGCTACACCTTC. This sequence encodes CASSRRQGRMGGYTF.